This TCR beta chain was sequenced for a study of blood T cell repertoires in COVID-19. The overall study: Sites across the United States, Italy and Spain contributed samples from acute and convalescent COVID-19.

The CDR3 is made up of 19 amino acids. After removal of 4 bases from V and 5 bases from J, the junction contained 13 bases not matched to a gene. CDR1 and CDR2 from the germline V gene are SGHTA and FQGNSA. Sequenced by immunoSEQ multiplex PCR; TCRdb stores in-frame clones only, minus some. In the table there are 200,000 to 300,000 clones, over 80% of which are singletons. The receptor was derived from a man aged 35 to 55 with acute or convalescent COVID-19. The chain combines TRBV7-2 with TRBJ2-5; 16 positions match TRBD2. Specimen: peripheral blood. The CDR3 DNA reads TGTGCCAGCAGCTCGAGCGTCGGGACTAGCGGGAGGGCTGGGGAGACCCAGTACTTC. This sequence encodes CASSSSVGTSGRAGETQYF.